The 2 T cell receptor beta chains given below trace back to one sample, sequenced in a study of blood T cells in healthy people across ages. A J-beta primer mix and a sample-barcoded 5' primer were used in a second PCR of roughly 6 to 11 cycles. TCRdb processed the 5' RACE reads anew with MiXCR; each CDR3 protein has one entry. The profile shows 870,000 or so distinct CDR3 sequences, 25% to 35% of them singletons. Material: blood. Receptor source: a woman of 80 years or more in good health.

This clonotype was seen ten or more times. The chain links TRBV5-1 to TRBJ2-5, with 9 bases that match TRBD1. Germline CDR1 SGHRS, CDR2 YFSETQ. This CDR3 contains 16 residues. Germline trimming cut 0 bases from V and 5 bases from J; bases unmatched to any gene: 8. CDR3 sequence reads: CASSLEAGQGWETQYF. CDR3 DNA sequence: TGCGCCAGCAGCTTGGAAGCGGGACAGGGCTGGGAGACCCAGTACTTC.

A few counts support this clonotype. The J gene is TRBJ2-5, the V gene TRBV6-6, with TRBD2 matching 15 bases. V gave up 6 bases and J gave up 3 bases; unmatched junction bases: 5. There are 16 residues in the CDR3. Germline CDR1 MNHNY, CDR2 SVGAGI (reference sequence). The CDR3 here is CASRDRTSGGEETQYF. The CDR3, as DNA: TGTGCCAGCAGGGATCGGACTAGCGGGGGGGAAGAGACCCAGTACTTC.